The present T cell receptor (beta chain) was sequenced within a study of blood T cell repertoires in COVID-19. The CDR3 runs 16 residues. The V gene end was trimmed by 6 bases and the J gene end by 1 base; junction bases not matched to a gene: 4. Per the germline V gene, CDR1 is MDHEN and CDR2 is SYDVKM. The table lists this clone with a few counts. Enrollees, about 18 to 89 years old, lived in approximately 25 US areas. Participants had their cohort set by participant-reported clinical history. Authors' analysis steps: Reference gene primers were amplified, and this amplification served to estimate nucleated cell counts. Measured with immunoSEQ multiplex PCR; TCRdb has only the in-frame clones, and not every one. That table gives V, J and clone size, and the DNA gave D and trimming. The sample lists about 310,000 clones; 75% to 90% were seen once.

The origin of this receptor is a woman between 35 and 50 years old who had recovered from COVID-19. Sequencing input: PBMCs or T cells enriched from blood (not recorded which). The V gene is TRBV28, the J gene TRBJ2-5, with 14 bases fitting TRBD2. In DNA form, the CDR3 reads TGTGCCAGCAGCCCGGGGACTAGCGGGGGCCAAGAGACCCAGTACTTC. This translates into CASSPGTSGGQETQYF.